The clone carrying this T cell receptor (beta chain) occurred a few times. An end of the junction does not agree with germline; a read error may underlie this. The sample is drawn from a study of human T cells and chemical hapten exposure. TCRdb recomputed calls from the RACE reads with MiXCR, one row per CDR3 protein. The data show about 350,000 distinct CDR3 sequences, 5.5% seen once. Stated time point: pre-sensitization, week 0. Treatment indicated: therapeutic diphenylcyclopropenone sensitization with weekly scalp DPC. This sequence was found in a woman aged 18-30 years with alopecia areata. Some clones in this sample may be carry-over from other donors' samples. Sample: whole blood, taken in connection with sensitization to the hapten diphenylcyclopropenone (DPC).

The CDR3: CASSSLGSPHF. The CDR3 DNA is TGTGCCAGCAGTTCCTTGGGCAGCCCCCACTTC. V and J are TRBV12-3 or TRBV12-4 and TRBJ1-2, with no clear D. The CDR3 runs 11 residues.